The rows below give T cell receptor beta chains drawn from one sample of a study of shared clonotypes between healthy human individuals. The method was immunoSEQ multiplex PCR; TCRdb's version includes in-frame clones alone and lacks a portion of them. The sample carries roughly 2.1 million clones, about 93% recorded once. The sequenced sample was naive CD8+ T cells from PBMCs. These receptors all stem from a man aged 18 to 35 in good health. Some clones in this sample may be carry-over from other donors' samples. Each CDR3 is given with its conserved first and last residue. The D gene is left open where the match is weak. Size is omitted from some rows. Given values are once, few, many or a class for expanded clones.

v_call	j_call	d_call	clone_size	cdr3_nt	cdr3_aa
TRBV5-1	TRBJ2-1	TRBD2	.	TGCGCCAGCAGCCCGGGCAATGGTCTAGCGGGAGTCGATGAGCAGTTCTTC	CASSPGNGLAGVDEQFF
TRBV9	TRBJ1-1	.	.	TGTGCCAGCAGCGCCAGTGGGAGCACTGAAGCTTTCTTT	CASSASGSTEAFF
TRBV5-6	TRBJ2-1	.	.	TGTGCCAGCAGCTTCGTGGAGACCAATGAGCAGTTCTTC	CASSFVETNEQFF
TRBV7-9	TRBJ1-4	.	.	TGTGCCAGCAGCAAACAGGGATATAATGAAAAACTGTTTTTT	CASSKQGYNEKLFF
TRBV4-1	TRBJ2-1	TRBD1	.	TGCGCCAGCAGCCAAGGACAGGGACCATACAATGAGCAGTTCTTC	CASSQGQGPYNEQFF
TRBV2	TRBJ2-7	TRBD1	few	TGTGCCAGCAGGGACCGGGACAGGGACTACGAGCAGTACTTC	CASRDRDRDYEQYF
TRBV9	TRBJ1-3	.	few	TGTGCCAGCAGCGTAGGGGTGGGTTTGTTTGGAAACACCATATATTTT	CASSVGVGLFGNTIYF
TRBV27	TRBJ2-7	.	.	TGTGCCAGCAGTTCGTTGAGAACTGGGACCTACGAGCAGTACTTC	CASSSLRTGTYEQYF
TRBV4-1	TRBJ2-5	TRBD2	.	TGCGCCAGCAGCCAAGGCCCGGGGACTAGCGGGACGGAGACCCAGTACTTC	CASSQGPGTSGTETQYF
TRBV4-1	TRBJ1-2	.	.	TGCGCCAGCAGCCATCGAGTTCAGGAATATGGCTACACCTTC	CASSHRVQEYGYTF
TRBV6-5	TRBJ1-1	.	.	TGTGCCAGCAGTTACCTACAGGGAATCGGCACTGAAGCTTTCTTT	CASSYLQGIGTEAFF
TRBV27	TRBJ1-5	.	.	TGTGCCAGTCAACCCACAGGGAGCAATCAGCCCCAGCATTTT	CASQPTGSNQPQHF
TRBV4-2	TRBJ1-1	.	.	TGTGCCAGCAGCCAAGGGGACGGAGAATTGAACACTGAAGCTTTCTTT	CASSQGDGELNTEAFF
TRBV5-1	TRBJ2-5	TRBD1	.	TGCGCCAGCACGCCCCCCACAATAGGACCCAGGGGGGAGACCCAGTACTTC	CASTPPTIGPRGETQYF
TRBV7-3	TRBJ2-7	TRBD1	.	TGTGCCAGCAGCTCAGGGACAGGGGGCTTCGACGAGCAGTACTTC	CASSSGTGGFDEQYF
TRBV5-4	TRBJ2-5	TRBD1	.	TGTGCCAGCAGCCCGGGTCCGGACAGGGGTTCCCAAGAGACCCAGTACTTC	CASSPGPDRGSQETQYF
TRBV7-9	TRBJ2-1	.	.	TGTGCCATCTATAGAAACTACAATGAGCAGTTCTTC	CAIYRNYNEQFF
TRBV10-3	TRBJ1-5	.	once	TGTGCCATCAGTCCCGGGACCGCTAGCAATCAGCCCCAGCATTTT	CAISPGTASNQPQHF
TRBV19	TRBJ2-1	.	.	TGTGCCAGTAGTAGAGACCAGTACAATGAGCAGTTCTTC	CASSRDQYNEQFF
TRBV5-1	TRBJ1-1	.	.	TGCGCCAGCAGCTTGGAGAAGGGGAGAAACACTGAAGCTTTCTTT	CASSLEKGRNTEAFF
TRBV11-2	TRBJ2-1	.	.	TGTGCCAGCAGCTTAGATGGCCGGGGATCCTACAATGAGCAGTTCTTC	CASSLDGRGSYNEQFF
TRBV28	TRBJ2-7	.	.	TGTGCCAGCACAGGCAGGGAATTAGGTCAGTACTTC	CASTGRELGQYF
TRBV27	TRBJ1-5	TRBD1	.	TGTGCCAGCAGTCCACTCACAGGGGTTCGTCAGCCCCAGCATTTT	CASSPLTGVRQPQHF
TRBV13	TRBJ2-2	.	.	TGTGCCAGCAGCTTACAGGGAAGGGCCTCCGGGGAGCTGTTTTTT	CASSLQGRASGELFF
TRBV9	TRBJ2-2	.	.	TGTGCCAGCAGCTTAACAGGGGGGGAGCTGTTTTTT	CASSLTGGELFF
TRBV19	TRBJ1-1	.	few	TGTGCCAGTAGTACGCATATGAACACTGAAGCTTTCTTT	CASSTHMNTEAFF
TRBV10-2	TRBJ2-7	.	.	TGCGCCAGCAGTGAGGGAGGAGCAGGCCACTCCTACGAGCAGTACTTC	CASSEGGAGHSYEQYF
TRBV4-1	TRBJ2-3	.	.	TGCGCCAGCAGCCAAGATGGAGATACGCAGTATTTT	CASSQDGDTQYF
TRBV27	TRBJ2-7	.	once	TGTGCCAGCAGTTTAGGCATTTGGGACGAGCAGTACTTC	CASSLGIWDEQYF
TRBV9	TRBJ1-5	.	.	TGTGCCAGCAGCCAAACGGGGCTAAACAATCAGCCCCAGCATTTT	CASSQTGLNNQPQHF
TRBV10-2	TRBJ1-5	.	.	TGCGCCAGCAGTGAGTCATGGGACCGTAATCAGCCCCAGCATTTT	CASSESWDRNQPQHF
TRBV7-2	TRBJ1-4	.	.	TGTGCCAGCAGCTTAGTGAGGACAGCTAATGAAAAACTGTTTTTT	CASSLVRTANEKLFF
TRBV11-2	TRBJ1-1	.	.	TGTGCCAGCAGCTTAGTATCCGTAGCCCACTTCTCCGACACTGAAGCTTTCTTT	CASSLVSVAHFSDTEAFF
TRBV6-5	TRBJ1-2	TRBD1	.	TGTGCCAGCAGTCCACGACAGGGGACAAGCTATGGCTACACCTTC	CASSPRQGTSYGYTF
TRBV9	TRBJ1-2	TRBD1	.	TGTGCCAGCAGCGTAGCGAGGACAGGGGCCGTCTTCTATGGCTACACCTTC	CASSVARTGAVFYGYTF
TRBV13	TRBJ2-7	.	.	TGTGCCAGCAGCTCCTCTTCCTACGAGCAGTACTTC	CASSSSSYEQYF
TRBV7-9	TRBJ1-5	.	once	TGTGCCAGCAGCTTTGGGGGTCCCAATCAGCCCCAGCATTTT	CASSFGGPNQPQHF
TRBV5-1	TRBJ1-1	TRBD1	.	TGCGCCAGCAGCTTGCGGGACAGGGGGCCGTACACTGAAGCTTTCTTT	CASSLRDRGPYTEAFF